A single T cell receptor (beta chain) is shown here with its context. In the authors' methods: It was from reference gene primer amplification that nucleated cell counts were estimated. Profiled with immunoSEQ multiplex PCR; TCRdb holds only in-frame clones, not every one. V and J calls and clone size are as listed in that table; D and trimming were resolved from the DNA. The data hold about 88,000 clones, with about 92% observed a single time. Recruited during active infection, patients (from Seattle) were subsequently followed longitudinally. The data were taken from a study of blood T cell repertoires in COVID-19. Study-wide background: There were acute and convalescent COVID-19 samples, and they came from the United States, Italy and Spain. Nucleic acid was either cDNA or gDNA, and it came from T cells, B-cell-depleted T cells, or PBMCs.

CDR3 length equals 15 residues. Trimming stripped 6 bases from V and 0 bases from J, with 14 bases between. The germline V gene encodes CDR1 MDHEN and CDR2 SYDVKM. This receptor was identified in a man between 18 and 29 years old with COVID-19, enrolled during active disease. Sequencing used peripheral blood. The chain uses TRBV28 and TRBJ1-1; TRBD1 is a possible D gene (5 bases). In DNA, the CDR3 is TGTGCCAGCAGCCACCGGGGGTTCATGAACACTGAAGCTTTCTTT. Amino acids: CASSHRGFMNTEAFF.